This T cell receptor (beta chain) stems from a study of CD8+CD57+ T cells in acquired aplastic anemia. Genomic DNA provided the template from which TCR beta VDJ and CDR3 profiles were obtained. MiXCR was run by TCRdb on the reads, yielding one entry per CDR3 protein. The repertoire has 89,000 or so distinct CDR3 sequences, 55% to 80% of them found once; the top ten carry about 62%. In its sample, this clonotype was seen many times. The CDR3 sequence is 12 residues long. V was clipped by 5 bases and J by 6 bases, with 10 bases between them. Patients selected for sequencing had displayed CD8+CD57+ cell expansion by flow cytometry.

This chain joins TRBV12-3 or TRBV12-4 and TRBJ1-1, with D possibly being TRBD1 (5 bases). The sequence came from a human donor with aplastic anemia. Sequenced: sorted CD4+, CD8+, or CD8+CD57+ T cells (not recorded which) from PBMCs. CDR3 bases: TGTGCCAGCAGTCGAGCAGGGTCTGAAGCTTTCTTT. Protein: CASSRAGSEAFF.